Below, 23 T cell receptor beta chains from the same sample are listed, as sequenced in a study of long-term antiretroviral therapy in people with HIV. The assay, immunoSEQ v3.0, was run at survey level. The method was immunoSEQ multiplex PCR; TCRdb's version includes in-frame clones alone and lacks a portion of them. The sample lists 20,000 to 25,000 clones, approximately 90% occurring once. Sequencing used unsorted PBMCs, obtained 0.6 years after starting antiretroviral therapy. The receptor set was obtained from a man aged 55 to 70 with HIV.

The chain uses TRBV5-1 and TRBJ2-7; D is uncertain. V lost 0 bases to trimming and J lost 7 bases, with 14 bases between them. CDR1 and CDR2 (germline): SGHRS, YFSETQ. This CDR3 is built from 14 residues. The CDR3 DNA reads TGCGCCAGCAGCTTGGAGTATTCCGATTTGGAGCAGTACTTC. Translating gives CASSLEYSDLEQYF.

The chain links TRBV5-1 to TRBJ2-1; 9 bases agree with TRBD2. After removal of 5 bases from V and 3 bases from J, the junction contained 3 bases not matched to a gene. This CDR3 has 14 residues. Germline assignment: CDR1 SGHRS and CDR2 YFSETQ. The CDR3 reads CASSSGSLYNEQFF. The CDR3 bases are TGCGCCAGCAGTAGCGGGAGTCTCTACAATGAGCAGTTCTTC. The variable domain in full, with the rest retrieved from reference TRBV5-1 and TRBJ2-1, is KAGVTQTPRYLIKTRGQQVTLSCSPISGHRSVSWYQQTPGQGLQFLFEYFSETQRNKGNFPGRFSGRQFSNSRSEMNVSTLELGDSALYLCASSSGSLYNEQFFGPGTRLTVL.

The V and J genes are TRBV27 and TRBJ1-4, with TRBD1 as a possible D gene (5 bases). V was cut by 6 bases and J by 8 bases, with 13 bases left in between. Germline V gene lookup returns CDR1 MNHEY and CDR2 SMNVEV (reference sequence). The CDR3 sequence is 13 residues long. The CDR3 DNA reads TGTGCCAGCAGCACAGGTCCAGTCGAAAAACTGTTTTTT. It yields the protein CASSTGPVEKLFF.

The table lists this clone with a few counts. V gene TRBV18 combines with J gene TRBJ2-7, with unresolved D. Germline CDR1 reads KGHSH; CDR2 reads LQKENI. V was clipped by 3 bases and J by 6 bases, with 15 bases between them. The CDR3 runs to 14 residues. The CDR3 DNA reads TGTGCCAGCTCACCGAGGCAAATCTCGGGCGAGCAGTACTTC. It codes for CASSPRQISGEQYF.

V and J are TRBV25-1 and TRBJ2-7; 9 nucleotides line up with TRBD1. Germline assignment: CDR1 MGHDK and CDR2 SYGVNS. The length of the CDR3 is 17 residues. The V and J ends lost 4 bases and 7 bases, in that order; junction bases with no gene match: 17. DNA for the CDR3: TGTGCCAGCAGTGGCGGGACAGGGAGAATTTTAACGTCGGAGCAGTACTTC. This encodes CASSGGTGRILTSEQYF.

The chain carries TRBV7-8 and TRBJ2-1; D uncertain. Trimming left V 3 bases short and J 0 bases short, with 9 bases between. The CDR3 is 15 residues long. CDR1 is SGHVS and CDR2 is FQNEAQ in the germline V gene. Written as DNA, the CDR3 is TGTGCCAGCAGCTTTACGGATAGCTCCTACAATGAGCAGTTCTTC. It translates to CASSFTDSSYNEQFF.

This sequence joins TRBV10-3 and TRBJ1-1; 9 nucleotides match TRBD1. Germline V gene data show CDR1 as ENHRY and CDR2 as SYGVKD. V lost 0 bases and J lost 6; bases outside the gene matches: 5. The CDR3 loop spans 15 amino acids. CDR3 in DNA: TGTGCCATCAGTGAGTCGGGACAGGGCGGTGCTGAAGCTTTCTTT. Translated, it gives CAISESGQGGAEAFF.

The DNA for the CDR3 is TGTGCCAGCAATATTGATAGATTGAACACTGAAGCTTTCTTT. Its protein is CASNIDRLNTEAFF. The chain combines TRBV5-5 with TRBJ1-1; D remains ambiguous. CDR1 and CDR2 from the germline V gene are SGHKS and YYEKEE (reference sequence). The length of the CDR3 is 14 residues. Trimming took off 6 bases at V and 0 bases at J, with 12 bases between the two ends.

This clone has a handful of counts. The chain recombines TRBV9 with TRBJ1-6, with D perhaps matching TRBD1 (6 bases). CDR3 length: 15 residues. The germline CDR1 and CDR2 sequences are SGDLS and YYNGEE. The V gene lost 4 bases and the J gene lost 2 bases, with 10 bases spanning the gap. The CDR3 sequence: CASSLQGAYNSPLHF. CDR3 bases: TGTGCCAGCAGCTTACAGGGAGCCTATAATTCACCCCTCCACTTT. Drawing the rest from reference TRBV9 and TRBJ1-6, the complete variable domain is DSGVTQTPKHLITATGQRVTLRCSPRSGDLSVYWYQQSLDQGLQFLIQYYNGEERAKGNILERFSAQQFPDLHSELNLSSLELGDSALYFCASSLQGAYNSPLHFGNGTRLTVT.

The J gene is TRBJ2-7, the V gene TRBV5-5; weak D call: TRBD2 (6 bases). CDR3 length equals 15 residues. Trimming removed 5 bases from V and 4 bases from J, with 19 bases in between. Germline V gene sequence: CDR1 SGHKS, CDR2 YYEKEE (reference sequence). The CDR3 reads CASSRPGLEIYEQYF. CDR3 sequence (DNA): TGTGCCAGCAGTCGACCGGGACTTGAAATTTACGAGCAGTACTTC.

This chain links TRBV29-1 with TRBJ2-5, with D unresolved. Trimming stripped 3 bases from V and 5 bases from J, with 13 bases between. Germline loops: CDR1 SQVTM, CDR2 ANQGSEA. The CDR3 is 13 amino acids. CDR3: CSVDPGSWETQYF. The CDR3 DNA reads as TGCAGCGTTGATCCCGGATCATGGGAGACCCAGTACTTC.

Here the CDR3 DNA reads TGTGCCAGCAGCACCACCCTCCCTACTAGCGGGAGGCTAGATGAGCAGTTCTTC. This translates into CASSTTLPTSGRLDEQFF. The gene calls are TRBV7-8 and TRBJ2-1; 12 nucleotides agree with TRBD2. Germline V lookup: CDR1 SGHVS, CDR2 FQNEAQ. The CDR3 spans 18 residues. J lost 8 bases, V lost 5 bases, and 16 bases had no gene match.

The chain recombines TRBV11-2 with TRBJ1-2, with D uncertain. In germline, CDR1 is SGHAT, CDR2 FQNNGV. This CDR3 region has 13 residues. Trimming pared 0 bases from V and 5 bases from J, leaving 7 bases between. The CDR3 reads CASSLETVYGYTF. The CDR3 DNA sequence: TGTGCCAGCAGCTTAGAAACGGTATATGGCTACACCTTC. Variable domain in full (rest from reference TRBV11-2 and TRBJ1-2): EAGVAQSPRYKIIEKRQSVAFWCNPISGHATLYWYQQILGQGPKLLIQFQNNGVVDDSQLPKDRFSAERLKGVDSTLKIQPAKLEDSAVYLCASSLETVYGYTFGSGTRLTVV.

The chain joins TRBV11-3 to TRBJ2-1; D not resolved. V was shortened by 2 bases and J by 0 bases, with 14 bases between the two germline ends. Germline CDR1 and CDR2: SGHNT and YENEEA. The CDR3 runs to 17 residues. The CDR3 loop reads CASSLRVGGSSYNEQFF. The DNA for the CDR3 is TGTGCCAGCAGCTTACGGGTCGGCGGTAGCTCCTACAATGAGCAGTTCTTC.

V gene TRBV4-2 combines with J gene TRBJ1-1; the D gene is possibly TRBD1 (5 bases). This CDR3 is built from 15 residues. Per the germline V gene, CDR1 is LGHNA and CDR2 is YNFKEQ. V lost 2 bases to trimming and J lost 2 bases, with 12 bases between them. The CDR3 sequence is CASSQRAGANTEAFF. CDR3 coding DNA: TGTGCCAGCAGCCAACGGGCCGGGGCTAACACTGAAGCTTTCTTT.

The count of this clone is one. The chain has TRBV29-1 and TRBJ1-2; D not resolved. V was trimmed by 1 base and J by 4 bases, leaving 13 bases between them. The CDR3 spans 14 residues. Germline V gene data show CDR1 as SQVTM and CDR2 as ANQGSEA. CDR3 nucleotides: TGCAGCGTTGAAGCCATCGGACTCTTCTATGGCTACACCTTC. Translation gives CSVEAIGLFYGYTF.

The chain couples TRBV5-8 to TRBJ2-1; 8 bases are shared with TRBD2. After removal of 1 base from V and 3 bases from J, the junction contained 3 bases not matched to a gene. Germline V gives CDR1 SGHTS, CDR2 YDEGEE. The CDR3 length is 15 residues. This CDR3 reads CASSLTGGNYNEQFF. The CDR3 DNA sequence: TGTGCCAGCAGCTTGACGGGAGGGAACTACAATGAGCAGTTCTTC.

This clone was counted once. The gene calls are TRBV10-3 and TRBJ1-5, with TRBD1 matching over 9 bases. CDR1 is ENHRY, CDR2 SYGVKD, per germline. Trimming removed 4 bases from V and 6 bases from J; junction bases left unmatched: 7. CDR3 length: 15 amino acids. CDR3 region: CAISGRDRGGQPQHF. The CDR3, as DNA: TGTGCCATCAGTGGCCGAGACAGGGGGGGTCAGCCCCAGCATTTT.

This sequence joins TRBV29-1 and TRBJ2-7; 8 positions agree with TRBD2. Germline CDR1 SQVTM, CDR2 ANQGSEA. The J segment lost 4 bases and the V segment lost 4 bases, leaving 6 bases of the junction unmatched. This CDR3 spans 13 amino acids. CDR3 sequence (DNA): TGCAGCGTTGGACTAGCGAGAAAATACGAGCAGTACTTC. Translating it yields CSVGLARKYEQYF.

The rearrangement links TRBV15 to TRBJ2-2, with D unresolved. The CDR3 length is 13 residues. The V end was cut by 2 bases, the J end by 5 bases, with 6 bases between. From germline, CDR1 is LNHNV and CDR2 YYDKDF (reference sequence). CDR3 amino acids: CATSRPVTGELFF. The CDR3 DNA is TGTGCCACCAGCAGACCAGTAACCGGGGAGCTGTTTTTT.

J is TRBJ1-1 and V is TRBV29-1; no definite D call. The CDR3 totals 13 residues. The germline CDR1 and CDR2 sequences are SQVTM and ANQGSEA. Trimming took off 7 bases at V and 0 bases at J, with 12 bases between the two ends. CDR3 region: CSALVQLNTEAFF. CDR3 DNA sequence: TGCAGCGCTCTTGTGCAGTTGAACACTGAAGCTTTCTTT.

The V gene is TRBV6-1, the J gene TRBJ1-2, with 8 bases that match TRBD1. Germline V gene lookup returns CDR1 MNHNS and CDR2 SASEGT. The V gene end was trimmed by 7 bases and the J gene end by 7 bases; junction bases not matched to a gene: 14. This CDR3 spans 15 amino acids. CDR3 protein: CASTQGGQGARGYTF. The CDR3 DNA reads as TGTGCCAGCACTCAAGGCGGGCAGGGGGCGCGTGGCTACACCTTC.

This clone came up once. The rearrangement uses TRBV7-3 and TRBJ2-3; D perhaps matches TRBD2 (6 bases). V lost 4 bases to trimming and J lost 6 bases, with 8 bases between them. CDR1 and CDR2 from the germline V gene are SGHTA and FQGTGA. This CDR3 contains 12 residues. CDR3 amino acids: CASSYRGDTQYF. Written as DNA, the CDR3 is TGTGCCAGCAGCTACCGGGGGGATACGCAGTATTTT. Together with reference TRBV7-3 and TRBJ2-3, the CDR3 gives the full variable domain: GAGVSQTPSNKVTEKGKYVELRCDPISGHTALYWYRQSLGQGPEFLIYFQGTGAADDSGLPNDRFFAVRPEGSVSTLKIQRTERGDSAVYLCASSYRGDTQYFGPGTRLTVL.